These T cell receptor beta chains were read from a single sample in a study of blood T cell repertoires in COVID-19. Repertoires were generated with immunoSEQ multiplex PCR, while TCRdb's copy carries only in-frame clones and drops some. This table holds 45,000 to 60,000 clones, 78% found once. Material: peripheral blood. These receptor sequences come from a human donor with active or convalescent COVID-19. The donor label of this sample is uncertain. The CDR3 runs from the conserved cysteine through the conserved F or W. A D gene is named only where the DNA matches it firmly. Some rows mark clone size as missing; the rest say once, few, many or name a class of expanded clone.

length	V	D	J	size	CDR3	DNA
16	TRBV4-1	TRBD2	TRBJ2-2	.	CASSLGTSGFTGELFF	TGCGCCAGCAGCCTAGGGACTAGCGGGTTCACCGGGGAGCTGTTTTTT
15	TRBV24-1	.	TRBJ1-1	.	CATSGKRRGATEAFF	TGTGCCACCAGTGGGAAAAGGAGGGGCGCCACTGAAGCTTTCTTT
13	TRBV6-2/TRBV6-3	.	TRBJ1-1	.	CASSPRWGDEAFF	TGTGCCAGCAGTCCCCGGTGGGGAGACGAAGCTTTCTTT
16	TRBV7-3	TRBD1	TRBJ2-2	.	CASSQPRDRNTGELFF	TGTGCCAGCAGCCAACCCCGGGACAGGAACACCGGGGAGCTGTTTTTT
11	TRBV6-5	.	TRBJ2-1	.	CASRGSREQFF	TGTGCCAGCAGGGGGAGTCGCGAGCAGTTCTTC
14	TRBV25-1	.	TRBJ1-5	.	CASSGEKGNQPQHF	TGTGCCAGCAGTGGTGAAAAGGGGAATCAGCCCCAGCATTTT
15	TRBV19	TRBD1	TRBJ1-5	.	CASSYTGGSNQPQHF	TGTGCCAGTAGTTACACAGGGGGTAGCAATCAGCCCCAGCATTTT
17	TRBV23-1	.	TRBJ2-2	.	CASSQVWQGLITGELFF	TGCGCCAGCAGTCAAGTATGGCAGGGACTTATCACCGGGGAGCTGTTTTTT
16	TRBV4-2	TRBD1	TRBJ1-4	.	CASSQQGGTTNEKLFF	TGTGCCAGCAGCCAGCAGGGGGGAACAACTAATGAAAAACTGTTTTTT
15	TRBV10-3	TRBD2	TRBJ2-1	once	CAINSGRGSYNEQFF	TGTGCCATCAACAGCGGGAGAGGGTCCTACAATGAGCAGTTCTTC
14	TRBV11-2	TRBD2	TRBJ2-1	.	CASSSSGNHNEQFF	TGTGCCAGCAGCTCAAGCGGGAACCACAATGAGCAGTTCTTC